What follows are 21 T cell receptor delta chains derived from one specimen sequenced in a study of gamma delta lymphoproliferative disorders and STAT genes. Genomic DNA from isolated PBMCs served as the sequencing template. TCRdb re-called the multiplex PCR reads with CATT. The data hold over 600 delta-chain clones, with approximately 1.4% observed a single time. Specimen: blood. The receptors come from a human donor in good health.

This clone qualifies as hyperexpanded (1% or more). Other DNA sequences from this sample encode an identical CDR3 as well. This chain joins TRDV2 and TRDJ1; 9 nucleotides agree with TRDD3. The V gene's germline CDR1 is GEAIGNYY and CDR2 EKD. This CDR3 comprises 21 residues. With V trimmed by 0 bases and J by 1 base, 20 bases remained unmatched. CDR3 in DNA: TGTGCCTGTGACACCGTAGGGAAAACTGGGGGACTTGGGGAGTCCACCGATAAACTCATCTTT. As protein: CACDTVGKTGGLGESTDKLIF.

This clone was observed a few times. A read error is the likely source, as a far larger clone sits one nucleotide away. The same CDR3 arises from other DNA sequences in this sample as well. The chain couples TRDV2 to TRDJ1; the D is unclear. Germline V gives CDR1 GEAIGNYY, CDR2 EKD. This CDR3 comprises 19 residues. CDR3 amino acids: CACDTVGADQRVVGDKLIF. For the CDR3, the DNA is TGTGCTTGTGACACCGTCGGGGCAGACCAACGGGTTGTTGGCGATAAACTCATCTTT.

A remark on this clone: It is likely a read error: a sequence one base away is far more abundant. Other nucleotide sequences in the sample specify the same CDR3. V usage is TRDV2 and J usage is TRDJ1; TRDD3 matches 9 bases. Germline loops: CDR1 GEAIGNYY, CDR2 EKD. V lost 0 bases, J lost 1 base, and 20 bases stayed unmatched. This CDR3 has 21 residues. The CDR3 coding sequence is TGTGCCTGTGACACCGTAGGGAAAACTGGGGGACTCGGGGAGTCCACCGATAAACTCATCTTT. Protein: CACDTVGKTGGLGESTDKLIF.

This clone was seen only a few times. J is TRDJ1 and V is TRDV2; 8 nucleotides align to TRDD3. This CDR3 has 16 residues. V was pared by 0 bases and J by 3 bases, with 8 bases of the junction left unmatched. CDR1 is GEAIGNYY and CDR2 is EKD in the germline V gene. The DNA of the CDR3 is TGTGCCTGTGACACCTTGGGGGATCGGTGGGCCGATAAACTCATCTTT. Translated, it gives CACDTLGDRWADKLIF.

On this clone: The protein held in TCRdb is that of a much larger clone and does not match this DNA's translation at residue 6, likely because of a read error; the protein shown is translated from the DNA. The rearrangement uses TRDV3 and TRDJ1; a possible D gene is TRDD3 (6 bases). The CDR3 length is 15 residues. V was clipped by 2 bases and J by 4 bases, with 20 bases between them. Germline lookup yields CDR1 TVYSNPD and CDR2 GDNSRS (reference sequence). CDR3: CAFEESRGTHDKLIF. CDR3 coding DNA: TGTGCCTTTGAGGAGTCCAGGGGGACCCACGATAAACTCATCTTT.

Regarding this clone: The TCRdb protein comes from a much larger clone and disagrees with this DNA's translation at residue 11, likely due to a read error; the protein given here is derived from the DNA. V is TRDV1 and J is TRDJ1, with a weak D call TRDD2 (8 bases). CDR3 length equals 22 residues. V gave up 2 bases and J gave up 10 bases, with 41 bases separating them. From germline, CDR1 is TSWWSYY and CDR2 QGS. CDR3 DNA: TGTGCTCTTGGGGAAGCTTTCTTCCTACTCATGGGATACTCGGGGCCCACTAGGGGACTCATCTTT. The encoded protein is CALGEAFFLLMGYSGPTRGLIF.

About this clone itself: The protein that TCRdb holds for this DNA derives from a much larger clone and differs from the translated DNA at residue 4, which likely indicates a read error; the protein shown here is translated from the DNA. The V and J genes are TRDV1 and TRDJ1; 10 bases match TRDD3. CDR3 size: 22 residues. Germline V lookup: CDR1 TSWWSYY, CDR2 QGS. CDR3 sequence reads: CALEEGNSSDWGILMYTDKLIF. In nucleotides, the CDR3 is TGTGCTCTTGAGGAAGGAAATTCCTCCGACTGGGGGATCCTTATGTACACCGATAAACTCATCTTT.

This clone appeared a few times. This probably arose from a read error, given a far larger clone one base away. Other DNA sequences from this sample encode an identical CDR3 as well. The chain links TRAV38-2/DV8 to TRDJ1; the D gene is possibly TRDD3 (7 bases). There are 20 residues in the CDR3. Per the germline V gene, CDR1 is TSESDYY and CDR2 is QEAYKQQN. CDR3 sequence (DNA): TGTGCTTATAGGAGGGCTCCTCCTACCGTACTGGGGAGTAACACCGATAAGCTCATCTTT. Residues: CAYRRAPPTVLGSNTDKLIF.

A few counts support this clone. The protein TCRdb gives is from a much larger clone and does not agree with this DNA's translation at residue 6, likely a read error; the protein shown here comes from the DNA. The V call is TRDV2, the J call TRDJ1, with TRDD3 matching 9 bases. Germline lookup yields CDR1 GEAIGNYY and CDR2 EKD. V lost 4 bases and J lost 0; bases outside the gene matches: 8. CDR3 length equals 16 residues. CDR3 loop: CACDPPGDTHTDKLIF. The CDR3, as DNA: TGTGCCTGTGATCCACCGGGGGATACACACACCGATAAACTCATCTTT.

In regard to this clone: TCRdb shows a much larger clone's protein in place of this DNA's translation, and the two differ at residue 11, likely through a read error; the protein shown is translated from the DNA. The rearrangement joins TRAV38-2/DV8 to TRDJ1; D is perhaps TRDD2 or TRDD3 (6 bases each). Per germline, CDR1 TSESDYY and CDR2 QEAYKQQN. The length of the CDR3 is 20 residues. V dropped 2 bases and J dropped 0 bases, with 26 bases sitting between them. CDR3 protein: CAYRRAPPTVRGSNTDKLIF. The DNA of the CDR3 is TGTGCTTATAGGAGGGCTCCTCCTACCGTACGGGGGAGTAACACCGATAAACTCATCTTT.

This clone showed up just a few times. A read error is the likely source, as a far larger clone sits one nucleotide away. The sample has other DNA sequences that encode this CDR3 too. CDR3 DNA sequence: TGTGCTTATAGGAGGGCTCCTCCCACCGTACTGGGGAGTAACACCGATAAACTCATCTTT. Protein sequence: CAYRRAPPTVLGSNTDKLIF. J is TRDJ1 and V is TRAV38-2/DV8, with 7 bases fitting TRDD3. The germline V gene has CDR1 TSESDYY and CDR2 QEAYKQQN. Losses at the gene ends were 2 bases for V and 0 bases for J; bases not matched to a gene: 19. This CDR3 spans 20 amino acids.

This clone was counted between two and nine times. The protein that TCRdb holds for this DNA derives from a much larger clone and differs from the translated DNA at residue 9, which likely indicates a read error; the protein shown here is translated from the DNA. The chain uses TRDV1 and TRDJ1; D might be TRDD3 (5 bases). The CDR3 spans 17 residues. Germline V CDR1 and CDR2: TSWWSYY, QGS. The germline V and J ends were trimmed by 2 bases and 0 bases, with 16 bases remaining between them. The CDR3 DNA sequence: TGTGCTCTTGGGGAAAAGGGCTGGGAACAGTACACCGATAAACTCATCTTT. Encoded protein: CALGEKGWEQYTDKLIF.

Turning to this clone: A far larger clone is just one base off, so this is likely a read error. Other DNA sequences from this sample encode an identical CDR3 as well. This chain connects TRDV3 to TRDJ1, with TRDD3 matching 9 bases. This CDR3 is built from 16 residues. Germline CDR1 TVYSNPD, CDR2 GDNSRS (reference sequence). V lost 5 bases and J lost 5; bases outside the gene matches: 18. CDR3 amino acids: CARATLGDPSTDKLIF. The CDR3 nucleotides are TGTGCCCGTGCCACTCTGGGGGATCCCAGCACTGATAAACTCATCTTT.

This clone was recorded many times. Given a far larger clone just one base away, this is likely a sequencing read error. The rearrangement links TRDV2 to TRDJ1, with 9 bases that match TRDD3. The CDR3 is 21 amino acids. Germline values: CDR1 GEAIGNYY, CDR2 EKD. The CDR3 loop reads CARDTVGKTGGLGESTDKLIF. As DNA, the CDR3 is TGTGCCCGTGACACCGTAGGGAAAACTGGGGGACTTGGGGAGTCCACCGATAAACTCATCTTT.

This clone showed up just a few times. A read error likely explains why the TCRdb protein, taken from a much larger clone, differs from this DNA's translation at residue 21; the protein shown is translated from the DNA. J is TRDJ1 and V is TRDV3; TRDD3 agrees at 10 bases. CDR3 length: 23 residues. Germline V gives CDR1 TVYSNPD, CDR2 GDNSRS (reference sequence). Written as DNA, the CDR3 is TGTGCCTTTACCCCCTCCCCCTTCCAAACGGGCGGGGGGGGGATACGCCGGACCGATAAACCCATCTTT. Translation: CAFTPSPFQTGGGGIRRTDKPIF.

In its sample, this clone was seen a few times. A read error is likely here: a far larger clone is one base away. Other nucleotide sequences in the sample specify the same CDR3. The chain combines TRAV38-2/DV8 with TRDJ1; perhaps TRDD3 as D (7 bases). Germline V CDR1 and CDR2: TSESDYY, QEAYKQQN. The CDR3 has 20 amino acids. The CDR3 region is CAYRRAPPTVLGSNTDKLIF. In nucleotides, the CDR3 is TGTGCTTATAGGAGGGCTCCTCCTACCGTACTGGGGAGTAACACCGATAAACTCATTTTT.

This clone has a handful of counts. This DNA translates differently at residue 21 from the TCRdb protein, which is that of a much larger clone; a read error is likely, and the protein shown is the DNA's own translation. The rearrangement joins TRDV1 to TRDJ1, with 10 bases lining up with TRDD3. There are 23 residues in the CDR3. Germline values: CDR1 TSWWSYY, CDR2 QGS. The CDR3 bases are TGTGCTCTTGGGGCCCTCCCAGTCCTCCTCAAAAGCAGGGGGATACGCGGCACCGATAAACCCATCTTT. The encoded protein is CALGALPVLLKSRGIRGTDKPIF.

In its sample, this clone was seen a few times. The protein TCRdb lists belongs to a much larger clone and differs from this DNA's translation at residues 3 and 4, which points to a read error; the protein shown is made from the DNA. V usage is TRDV2 and J usage is TRDJ1, with 9 bases lining up with TRDD3. Germline V gene data show CDR1 as GEAIGNYY and CDR2 as EKD. J gave up 1 base and V 1 base, and 6 bases lay outside the gene matches. The CDR3 runs 16 residues. The CDR3 DNA reads as TGTGCCTGTGACACTCTGGGGGATCCCAGCACCGATAAACTCATCTTT. Translating gives CACDTLGDPSTDKLIF.

Ten or more counts support this clone. This likely came from a read error, as a far larger clone is one base away. The CDR3 protein is CACDTVGKTGGLGGSTDKLIF. The CDR3, as DNA: TGTGCCTGTGACACCGTAGGGAAAACTGGGGGACTTGGGGGGTCCACCGATAAACTCATCTTT. J is TRDJ1 and V is TRDV2; 9 nucleotides line up with TRDD3. The V and J ends lost 0 bases and 1 base, in that order; junction bases with no gene match: 20. The germline V gene has CDR1 GEAIGNYY and CDR2 EKD. The CDR3 covers 21 residues.

By sample fraction, this clone is hyperexpanded. The sample carries other DNA sequences with the same CDR3. This rearrangement joins TRDV2 to TRDJ1; D call uncertain. CDR3 size: 19 residues. Per germline, CDR1 GEAIGNYY and CDR2 EKD. Trimming cost V 0 bases and J 4 bases, with 26 bases left between them. CDR3 loop: CACDTVGADQRVVGDKLIF. CDR3 DNA sequence: TGTGCCTGTGACACCGTCGGGGCAGACCAACGGGTTGTTGGCGATAAACTCATCTTT.

There are a few counts of this clone. TCRdb assigns this DNA the protein of a much larger clone, which departs from its translation at residue 8; this likely reflects a read error, and the protein shown comes from translating the DNA. The genes are TRDV2 and TRDJ1; D is ambiguous. This CDR3 contains 19 residues. V was pared by 0 bases and J by 4 bases, with 26 bases between. The germline CDR1 and CDR2 sequences are GEAIGNYY and EKD. Here the CDR3 reads CACDTVGVDQRVVGDKLIF. In nucleotides, the CDR3 is TGTGCCTGTGACACCGTCGGGGTAGACCAACGGGTTGTTGGCGATAAACTCATCTTT.